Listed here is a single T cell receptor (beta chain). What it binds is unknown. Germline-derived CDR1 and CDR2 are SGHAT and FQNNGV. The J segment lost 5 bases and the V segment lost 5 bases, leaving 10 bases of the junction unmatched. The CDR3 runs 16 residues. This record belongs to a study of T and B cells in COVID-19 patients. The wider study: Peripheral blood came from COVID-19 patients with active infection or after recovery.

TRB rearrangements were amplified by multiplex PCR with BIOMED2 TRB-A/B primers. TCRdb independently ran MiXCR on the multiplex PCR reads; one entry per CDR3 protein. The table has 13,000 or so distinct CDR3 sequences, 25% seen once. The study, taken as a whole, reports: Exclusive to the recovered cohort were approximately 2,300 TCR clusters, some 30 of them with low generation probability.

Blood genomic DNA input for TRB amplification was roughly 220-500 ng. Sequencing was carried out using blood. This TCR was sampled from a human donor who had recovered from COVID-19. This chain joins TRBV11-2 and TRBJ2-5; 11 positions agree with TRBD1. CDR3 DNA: TGTGCCAGCAGCACCCGGGGTGGACAGGGGGCTGAGACCCAGTACTTC. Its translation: CASSTRGGQGAETQYF.